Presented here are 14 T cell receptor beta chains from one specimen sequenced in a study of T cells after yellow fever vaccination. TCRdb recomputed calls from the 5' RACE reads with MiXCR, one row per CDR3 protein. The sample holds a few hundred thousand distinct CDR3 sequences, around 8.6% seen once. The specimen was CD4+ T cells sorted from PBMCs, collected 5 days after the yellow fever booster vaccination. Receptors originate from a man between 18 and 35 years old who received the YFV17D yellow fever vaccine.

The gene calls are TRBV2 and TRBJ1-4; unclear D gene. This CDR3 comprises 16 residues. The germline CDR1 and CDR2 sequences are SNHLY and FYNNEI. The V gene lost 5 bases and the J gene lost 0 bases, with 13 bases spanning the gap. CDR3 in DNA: TGTGCCAGCAGTAGCCAGGCCTATGCAACTAATGAAAAACTGTTTTTT. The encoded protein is CASSSQAYATNEKLFF.

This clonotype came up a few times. CDR3 in DNA: TGTGCCAGCAGCCAAGCCGGGGGCGAGCAGTACGTC. As protein: CASSQAGGEQYV. The gene calls are TRBV7-2 and TRBJ2-7, with D tentatively TRBD2 (6 bases). Trimming shortened V by 5 bases and J by 6 bases, and 11 bases separated the two germline ends. This CDR3 spans 12 amino acids. CDR1 and CDR2 (germline): SGHTA, FQGNSA.

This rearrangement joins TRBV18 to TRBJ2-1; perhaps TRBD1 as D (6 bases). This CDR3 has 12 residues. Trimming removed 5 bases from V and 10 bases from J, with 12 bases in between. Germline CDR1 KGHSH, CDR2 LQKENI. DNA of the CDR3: TGTGCCAGCTCAACAGGGATTTGGGAGCAGTTCTTC. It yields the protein CASSTGIWEQFF. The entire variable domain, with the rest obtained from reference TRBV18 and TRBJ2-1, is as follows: NAGVMQNPRHLVRRRGQEARLRCSPMKGHSHVYWYRQLPEEGLKFMVYLQKENIIDESGMPKERFSAEFPKEGPSILRIQQVVRGDSAAYFCASSTGIWEQFFGPGTRLTVL.

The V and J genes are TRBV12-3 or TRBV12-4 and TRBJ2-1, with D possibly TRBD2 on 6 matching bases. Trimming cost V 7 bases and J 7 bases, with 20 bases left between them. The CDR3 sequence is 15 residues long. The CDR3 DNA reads TGTGCCAGCAACACCAACGCGGGGTGGAAGAATGAGCAGTTCTTC. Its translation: CASNTNAGWKNEQFF.

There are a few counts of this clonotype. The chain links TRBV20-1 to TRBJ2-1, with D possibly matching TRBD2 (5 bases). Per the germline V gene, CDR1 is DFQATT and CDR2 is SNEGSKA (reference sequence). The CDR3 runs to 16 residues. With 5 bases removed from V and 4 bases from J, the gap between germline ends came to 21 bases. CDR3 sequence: CSASSFTGRVYNEQFF. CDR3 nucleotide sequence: TGCAGTGCTTCCAGTTTTACGGGAAGAGTATACAATGAGCAGTTCTTC.

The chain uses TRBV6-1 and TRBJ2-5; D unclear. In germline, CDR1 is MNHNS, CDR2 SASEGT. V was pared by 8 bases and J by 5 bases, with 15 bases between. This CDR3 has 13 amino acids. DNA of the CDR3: TGTGCCAGCCACCCCCAGGTTGAGGAGACCCAGTACTTC. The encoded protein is CASHPQVEETQYF.

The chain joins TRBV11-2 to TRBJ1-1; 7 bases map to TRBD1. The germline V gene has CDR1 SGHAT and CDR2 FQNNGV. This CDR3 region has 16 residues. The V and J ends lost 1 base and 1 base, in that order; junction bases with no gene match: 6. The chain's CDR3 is CASSLGGRGGNTEAFF. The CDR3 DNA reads TGTGCCAGCAGCTTAGGGGGCAGGGGGGGGAACACTGAAGCTTTCTTT.

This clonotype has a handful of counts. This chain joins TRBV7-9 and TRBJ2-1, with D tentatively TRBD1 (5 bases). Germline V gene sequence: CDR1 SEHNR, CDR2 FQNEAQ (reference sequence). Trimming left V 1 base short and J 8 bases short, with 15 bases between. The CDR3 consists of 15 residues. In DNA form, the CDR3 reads TGTGCCAGCAGCTTAGATCAGGGAAGAACGTATGAGCAGTTCTTC. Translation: CASSLDQGRTYEQFF.

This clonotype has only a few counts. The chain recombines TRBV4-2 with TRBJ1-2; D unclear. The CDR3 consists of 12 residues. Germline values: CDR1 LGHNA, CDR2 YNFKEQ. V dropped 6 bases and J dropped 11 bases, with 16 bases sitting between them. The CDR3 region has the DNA TGTGCCAGCAGGGGTTCCGGATTTGTTTACACCTTC. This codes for CASRGSGFVYTF.

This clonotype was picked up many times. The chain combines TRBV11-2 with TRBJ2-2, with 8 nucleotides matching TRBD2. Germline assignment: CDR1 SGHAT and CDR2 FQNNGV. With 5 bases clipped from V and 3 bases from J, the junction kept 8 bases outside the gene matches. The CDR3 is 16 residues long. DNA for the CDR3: TGTGCCAGCAGCCGAATTAGCGGGGAGGACACCGGGGAGCTGTTTTTT. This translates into CASSRISGEDTGELFF.

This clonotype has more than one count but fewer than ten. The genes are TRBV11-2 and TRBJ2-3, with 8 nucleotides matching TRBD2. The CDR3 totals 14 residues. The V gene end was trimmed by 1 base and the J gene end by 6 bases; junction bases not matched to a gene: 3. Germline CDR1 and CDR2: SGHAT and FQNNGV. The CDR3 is CASSLVAGGDTQYF. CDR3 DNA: TGTGCCAGCAGCTTAGTCGCGGGGGGTGATACGCAGTATTTT.

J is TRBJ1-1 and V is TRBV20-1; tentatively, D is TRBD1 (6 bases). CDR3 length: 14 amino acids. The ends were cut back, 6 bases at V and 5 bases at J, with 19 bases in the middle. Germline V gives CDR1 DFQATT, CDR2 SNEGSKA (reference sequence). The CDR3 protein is CSAPAMGATTEAFF. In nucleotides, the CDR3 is TGCAGTGCCCCGGCGATGGGGGCGACAACTGAAGCTTTCTTT.

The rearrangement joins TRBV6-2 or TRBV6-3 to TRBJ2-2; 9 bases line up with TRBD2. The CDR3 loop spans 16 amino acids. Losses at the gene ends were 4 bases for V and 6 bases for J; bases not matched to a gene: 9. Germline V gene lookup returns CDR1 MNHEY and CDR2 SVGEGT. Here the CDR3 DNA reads TGTGCCAGCAGTTTTCCCCTGCGGGGGGGTTCCGGGGAGCTGTTTTTT. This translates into CASSFPLRGGSGELFF.

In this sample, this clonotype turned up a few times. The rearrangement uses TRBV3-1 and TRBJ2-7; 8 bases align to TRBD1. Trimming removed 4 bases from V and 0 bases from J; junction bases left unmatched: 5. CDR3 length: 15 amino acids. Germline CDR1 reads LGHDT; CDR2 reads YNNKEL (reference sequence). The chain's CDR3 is CASSRSQGGSYEQYF. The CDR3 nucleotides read TGTGCCAGCAGCCGATCACAGGGGGGCTCCTACGAGCAGTACTTC.